This TCR beta chain was profiled in a study of a mutant IDH1 vaccine in newly diagnosed glioma. Stated time point: week 11, during vaccination. Topical imiquimod accompanied each vaccine dose, which consisted of 300 ug of mutant IDH1 20-mer peptide. The donors had new WHO grade 3 or 4 astrocytomas; these were IDH1-mutant and ATRX-lost. Germline V gene sequence: CDR1 SNHLY, CDR2 FYNNEI. The CDR3 spans 14 residues. V gave up 6 bases and J gave up 2 bases, with 14 bases separating them. Concerning this clone: Its cognate antigen is unknown.

The repertoire was sequenced with immunoSEQ multiplex PCR; TCRdb's copy has only in-frame clones and lacks some. Of some 64,000 clones listed, 75% to 85% are singletons. This clonotype was sampled from a man aged 50 or older with glioma. The material sequenced was PBMCs, taken from a glioma patient whose treatment included an IDH1 peptide vaccine. The chain joins TRBV2 to TRBJ2-7; D is undetermined. The CDR3 nucleotides read TGTGCCAGCAGGAGGACCACCGTAACCTACGAGCAGTACTTC. The encoded protein is CASRRTTVTYEQYF.